The 20 T cell receptor beta chains reported below all come from one sample, sequenced in a study of patients and donors after allogeneic stem cell transplantation. MiXCR, run by TCRdb on the RT-PCR reads, gives a single entry per CDR3 protein. The table lists 25,000 or so distinct CDR3 sequences, about 8% of them singletons, with around 50% in the top ten. The specimen sequenced was blood, either unsorted or a sorted T cell fraction (not recorded which). The origin of the receptors is a human donor who was either an allogeneic HSCT recipient or a stem cell or donor lymphocyte infusion donor (not recorded which). It is not recorded whose cells these are; they may come from a transplant donor.

This clonotype was seen at least ten times. The chain links TRBV2 to TRBJ2-1, with 8 bases identical to TRBD1. CDR3 length: 17 amino acids. J gave up 5 bases and V 2 bases, and 11 bases lay outside the gene matches. Germline assignment: CDR1 SNHLY and CDR2 FYNNEI. This chain's CDR3 is CASSEKRRDRGHNEQFF. The CDR3 region has the DNA TGTGCCAGCAGTGAAAAAAGGAGAGACAGGGGCCACAATGAGCAGTTCTTC.

This clonotype was found a few times. The chain joins TRBV4-1 to TRBJ2-7; TRBD2 might be the D (6 bases). Trimming shortened V by 3 bases and J by 6 bases, and 15 bases separated the two germline ends. Germline V lookup: CDR1 MGHRA, CDR2 YSYEKL. The CDR3 is 14 amino acids. The CDR3: CASSQGTTGSEQYF. CDR3 DNA sequence: TGCGCCAGCAGCCAGGGGACCACCGGGAGCGAGCAGTACTTC.

Ten or more counts support this clonotype. The V call is TRBV29-1, the J call TRBJ2-7; D possibly corresponds to TRBD1 (6 bases). The CDR3 spans 11 residues. Trimming shortened V by 4 bases and J by 4 bases, and 8 bases separated the two germline ends. Per the germline V gene, CDR1 is SQVTM and CDR2 is ANQGSEA. The CDR3 loop is CSVGTDYEQYF. CDR3 nucleotides: TGCAGCGTTGGGACAGATTACGAGCAGTACTTC.

In this sample, this clonotype turned up a few times. V gene TRBV7-9 combines with J gene TRBJ2-7, with TRBD1 matching over 8 bases. V gave up 5 bases and J gave up 2 bases; unmatched junction bases: 8. From germline, CDR1 is SEHNR and CDR2 FQNEAQ (reference sequence). The CDR3 consists of 15 residues. The CDR3 DNA reads TGTGCCAGCAGCCCCAGGACAGGGAGACCCTACGAGCAGTACTTC. Translating it yields CASSPRTGRPYEQYF.

The table lists this clonotype with a few counts. This chain connects TRBV7-9 to TRBJ1-3; no reliable D call. The germline CDR1 and CDR2 sequences are SEHNR and FQNEAQ (reference sequence). CDR3 length equals 12 residues. V was shortened by 2 bases and J by 4 bases, with 3 bases between the two germline ends. CDR3 amino acids: CASSLNGNTIYF. DNA of the CDR3: TGTGCCAGCAGCTTAAACGGAAACACCATATATTTT.

This clonotype occurred many times. J is TRBJ2-1 and V is TRBV29-1; 7 bases line up with TRBD2. Trimming at V came to 4 bases and at J to 2 bases, leaving 5 bases not matched to a gene. This CDR3 is 14 amino acids long. Germline CDR1 SQVTM, CDR2 ANQGSEA. The CDR3 DNA is TGCAGCGTTGGGCCTAGCGGCCCCTACAATGAGCAGTTCTTC. This gives the protein CSVGPSGPYNEQFF.

The chain has TRBV15 and TRBJ1-5, with 12 bases aligning to TRBD1. Trimming at V came to 0 bases and at J to 6 bases, leaving 3 bases not matched to a gene. Germline loops: CDR1 LNHNV, CDR2 YYDKDF (reference sequence). This CDR3 has 16 amino acids. CDR3 sequence reads: CATSRDRDRGPQPQHF. Written as DNA, the CDR3 is TGTGCCACCAGCAGAGATCGGGACAGGGGGCCTCAGCCCCAGCATTTT.

Concerning this clonotype itself: This may be a read error, as it is one base from a much larger clone. The chain carries TRBV20-1 and TRBJ1-4; D remains unclear. CDR1 is DFQATT and CDR2 is SNEGSKA in the germline V gene (reference sequence). The CDR3 runs to 13 residues. Trimming stripped 6 bases from V and 6 bases from J, with 14 bases between. The CDR3 region has the DNA TGCAGTGCCACTGCGGATTCGTATGAAAAACTGTTTTTT. It specifies CSATADSYEKLFF.

This rearrangement joins TRBV5-1 to TRBJ1-1; tentatively, D is TRBD1 (6 bases). V lost 4 bases to trimming and J lost 8 bases, with 18 bases between them. Germline-derived CDR1 and CDR2 are SGHRS and YFSETQ. The CDR3 extends over 14 amino acids. The CDR3 DNA reads as TGCGCCAGCAGCGCACAGGGTGGGGGTAGGGAAGCTTTCTTT. The encoded protein is CASSAQGGGREAFF.

This clonotype was counted only a few times. The chain carries TRBV3-1 and TRBJ2-3; D gene ambiguous. There are 14 residues in the CDR3. Germline V CDR1 and CDR2: LGHDT, YNNKEL (reference sequence). Trimming took 1 base from V and 1 from J, leaving 6 bases between them. CDR3 region: CASSQAPRTDTQYF. Here the CDR3 DNA reads TGTGCCAGCAGCCAAGCCCCCCGCACAGATACGCAGTATTTT.

This clonotype was counted at least ten times. The chain uses TRBV29-1 and TRBJ2-1; 9 bases align to TRBD2. CDR3 length: 15 amino acids. Germline lookup yields CDR1 SQVTM and CDR2 ANQGSEA. V gave up 0 bases and J gave up 2 bases; unmatched junction bases: 2. CDR3 residues: CSVEDRGRAYNEQFF. CDR3 DNA sequence: TGCAGCGTTGAAGATCGCGGGAGGGCCTACAATGAGCAGTTCTTC.

This clonotype was seen many times. J is TRBJ2-1 and V is TRBV5-6; 7 bases agree with TRBD2. Germline lookup yields CDR1 SGHDT and CDR2 YYEEEE. J was trimmed by 6 bases and V by 2 bases; bases with no gene match: 2. There are 13 residues in the CDR3. CDR3 coding DNA: TGTGCCAGCAGCTTCCCTAGCGGCAATGAGCAGTTCTTC. Amino acid sequence: CASSFPSGNEQFF.

Within the sample, this clonotype is medium-sized (0.01 to 0.1%). The rearrangement links TRBV20-1 to TRBJ2-1; 12 bases fit TRBD2. J gave up 10 bases and V 4 bases, and 11 bases lay outside the gene matches. The CDR3 sequence is 15 residues long. CDR1 DFQATT and CDR2 SNEGSKA come from the germline V gene (reference sequence). CDR3 loop: CSATSSGGAQGEQFF. CDR3 sequence (DNA): TGCAGTGCTACCTCTAGCGGGGGGGCCCAGGGGGAGCAGTTCTTC.

In this sample, this clonotype turned up a few times. The chain joins TRBV7-9 to TRBJ1-1; no firm D call. The CDR3 has 16 residues. Germline V gene sequence: CDR1 SEHNR, CDR2 FQNEAQ (reference sequence). Trimming left V 4 bases short and J 0 bases short, with 15 bases between. The CDR3 DNA follows: TGTGCCAGCAGCTCTAGGCTAGGCTTTCTGAACACTGAAGCTTTCTTT. Amino acid sequence: CASSSRLGFLNTEAFF. Using reference TRBV7-9 and TRBJ1-1 for the parts outside the CDR3, the full variable domain is DTGVSQNPRHKITKRGQNVTFRCDPISEHNRLYWYRQTLGQGPEFLTYFQNEAQLEKSRLLSDRFSAERPKGSFSTLEIQRTEQGDSAMYLCASSSRLGFLNTEAFFGQGTRLTVV.

The chain couples TRBV11-1 to TRBJ2-2, with a possible D match to TRBD2 (7 bases). This CDR3 spans 21 amino acids. The germline V gene encodes CDR1 SGHAT and CDR2 FQDESV (reference sequence). The germline V and J ends were trimmed by 0 bases and 0 bases, with 23 bases remaining between them. This CDR3 is CASSLARRGLTQRPNTGELFF. In DNA, the CDR3 is TGTGCCAGCAGCTTAGCGCGGCGGGGGCTCACCCAACGTCCGAACACCGGGGAGCTGTTTTTT.

This clonotype was counted between two and nine times. The chain is built from TRBV7-9 and TRBJ2-7; possibly TRBD1 for D (7 bases). The CDR3 runs 15 residues. Per the germline V gene, CDR1 is SEHNR and CDR2 is FQNEAQ (reference sequence). Trimming took 9 bases from V and 6 from J, leaving 24 bases between them. CDR3 protein: CASSRNRGLLGEQYF. The DNA for the CDR3 is TGTGCCAGTTCCCGGAACAGGGGACTCCTGGGCGAGCAGTACTTC. The variable domain in full, completed from reference TRBV7-9 and TRBJ2-7, reads DTGVSQNPRHKITKRGQNVTFRCDPISEHNRLYWYRQTLGQGPEFLTYFQNEAQLEKSRLLSDRFSAERPKGSFSTLEIQRTEQGDSAMYLCASSRNRGLLGEQYFGPGTRLTVT.

The table lists this clonotype with a few counts. This rearrangement joins TRBV2 to TRBJ2-4; D is uncertain. With 3 bases removed from V and 7 bases from J, the gap between germline ends came to 13 bases. CDR1 is SNHLY and CDR2 is FYNNEI in the germline V gene. This CDR3 spans 14 amino acids. The CDR3 sequence is CASSEGPGHNIQYF. CDR3 DNA: TGTGCCAGCAGTGAGGGTCCGGGCCATAACATTCAGTACTTC.

The chain recombines TRBV18 with TRBJ1-4, with a tentative D call TRBD1 (6 bases). The CDR3 contains 15 residues. V was cut by 2 bases and J by 7 bases, with 14 bases left in between. CDR1 is KGHSH, CDR2 LQKENI, per germline. Written as DNA, the CDR3 is TGTGCCAGCTCACCAAGAGGGGGTAAGGGTGAAAAACTGTTTTTT. Its protein is CASSPRGGKGEKLFF.

The gene calls are TRBV7-9 and TRBJ1-1; 7 nucleotides match TRBD1. The trim removed 6 bases at V and 1 base at J, leaving 11 bases unmatched. Germline CDR1 SEHNR, CDR2 FQNEAQ (reference sequence). This CDR3 region has 16 residues. The CDR3: CASRPYRGDRNTEAFF. The CDR3 bases are TGTGCCAGCAGACCTTACAGGGGAGATCGGAACACTGAAGCTTTCTTT.

This clonotype was observed at least ten times. The rearrangement joins TRBV12-3 or TRBV12-4 to TRBJ2-3; D remains unclear. V lost 7 bases and J lost 2, with 16 bases in between. CDR3 size: 15 residues. CDR3 residues: CASTCASTPTDTQYF. For the CDR3, the DNA is TGTGCCAGCACCTGCGCTTCGACCCCCACAGATACGCAGTATTTT.